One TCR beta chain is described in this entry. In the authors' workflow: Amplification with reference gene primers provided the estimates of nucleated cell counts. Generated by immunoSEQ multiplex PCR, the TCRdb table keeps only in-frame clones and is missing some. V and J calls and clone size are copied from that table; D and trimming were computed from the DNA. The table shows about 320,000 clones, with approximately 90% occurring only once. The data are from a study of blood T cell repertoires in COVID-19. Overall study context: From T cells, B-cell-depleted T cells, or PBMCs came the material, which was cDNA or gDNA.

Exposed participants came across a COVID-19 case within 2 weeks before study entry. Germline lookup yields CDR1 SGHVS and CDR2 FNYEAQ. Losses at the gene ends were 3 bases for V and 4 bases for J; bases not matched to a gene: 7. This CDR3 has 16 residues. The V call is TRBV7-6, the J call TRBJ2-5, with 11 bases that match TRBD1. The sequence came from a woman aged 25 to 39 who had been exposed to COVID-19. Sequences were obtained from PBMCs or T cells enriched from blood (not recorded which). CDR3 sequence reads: CASSFPGQGEGETQYF. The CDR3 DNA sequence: TGTGCCAGCAGCTTTCCGGGACAGGGGGAAGGAGAGACCCAGTACTTC.